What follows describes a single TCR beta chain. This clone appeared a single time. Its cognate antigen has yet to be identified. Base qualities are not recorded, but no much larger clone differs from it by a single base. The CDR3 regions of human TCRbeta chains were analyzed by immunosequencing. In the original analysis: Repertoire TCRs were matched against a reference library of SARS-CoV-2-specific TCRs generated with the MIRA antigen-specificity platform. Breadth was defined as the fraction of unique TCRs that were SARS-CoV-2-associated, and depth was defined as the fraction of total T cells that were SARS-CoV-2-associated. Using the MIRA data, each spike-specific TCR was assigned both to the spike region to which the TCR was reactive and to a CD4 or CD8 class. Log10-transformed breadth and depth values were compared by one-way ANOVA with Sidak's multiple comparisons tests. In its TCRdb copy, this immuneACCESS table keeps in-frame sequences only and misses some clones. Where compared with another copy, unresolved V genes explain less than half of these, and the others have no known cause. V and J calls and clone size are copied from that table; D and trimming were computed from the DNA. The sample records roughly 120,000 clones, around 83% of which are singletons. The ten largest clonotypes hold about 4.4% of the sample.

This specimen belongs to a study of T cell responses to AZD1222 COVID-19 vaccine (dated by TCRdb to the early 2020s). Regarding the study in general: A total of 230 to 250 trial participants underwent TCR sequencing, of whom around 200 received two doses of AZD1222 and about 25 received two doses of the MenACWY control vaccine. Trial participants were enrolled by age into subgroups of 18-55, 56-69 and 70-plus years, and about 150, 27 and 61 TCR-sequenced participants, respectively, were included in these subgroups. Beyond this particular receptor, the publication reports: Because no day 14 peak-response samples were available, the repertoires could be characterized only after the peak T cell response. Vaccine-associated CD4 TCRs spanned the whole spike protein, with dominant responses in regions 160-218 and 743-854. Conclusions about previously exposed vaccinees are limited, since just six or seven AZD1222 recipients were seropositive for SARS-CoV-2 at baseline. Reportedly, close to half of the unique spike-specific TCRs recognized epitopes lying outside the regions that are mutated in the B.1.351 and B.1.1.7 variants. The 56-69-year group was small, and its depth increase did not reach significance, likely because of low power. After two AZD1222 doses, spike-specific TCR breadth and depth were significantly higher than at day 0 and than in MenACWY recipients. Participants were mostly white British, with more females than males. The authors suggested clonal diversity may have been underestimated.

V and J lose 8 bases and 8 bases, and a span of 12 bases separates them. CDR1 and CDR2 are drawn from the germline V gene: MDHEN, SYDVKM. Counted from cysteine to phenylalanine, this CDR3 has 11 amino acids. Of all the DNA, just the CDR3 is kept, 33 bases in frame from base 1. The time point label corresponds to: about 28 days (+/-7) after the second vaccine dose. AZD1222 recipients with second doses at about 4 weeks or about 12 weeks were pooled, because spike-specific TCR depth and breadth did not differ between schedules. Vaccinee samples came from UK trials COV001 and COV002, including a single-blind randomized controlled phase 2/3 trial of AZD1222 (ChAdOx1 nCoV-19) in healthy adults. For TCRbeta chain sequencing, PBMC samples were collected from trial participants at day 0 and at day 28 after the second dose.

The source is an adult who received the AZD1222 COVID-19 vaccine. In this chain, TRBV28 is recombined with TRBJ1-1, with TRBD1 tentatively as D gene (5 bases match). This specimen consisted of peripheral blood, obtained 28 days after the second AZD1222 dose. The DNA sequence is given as TGTGCCAGCCGGGACGGGGCCGAAGCTTTCTTT. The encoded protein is CASRDGAEAFF.